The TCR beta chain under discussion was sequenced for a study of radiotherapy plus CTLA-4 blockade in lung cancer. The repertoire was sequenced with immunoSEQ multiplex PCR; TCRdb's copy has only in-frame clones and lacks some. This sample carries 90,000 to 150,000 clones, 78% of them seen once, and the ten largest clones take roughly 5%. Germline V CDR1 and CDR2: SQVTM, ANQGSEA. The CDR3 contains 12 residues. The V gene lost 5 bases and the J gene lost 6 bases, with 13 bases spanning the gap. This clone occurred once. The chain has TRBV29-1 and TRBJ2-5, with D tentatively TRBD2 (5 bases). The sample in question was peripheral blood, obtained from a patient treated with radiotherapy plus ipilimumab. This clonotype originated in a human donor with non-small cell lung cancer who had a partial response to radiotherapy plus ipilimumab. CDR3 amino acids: CSVTPPGKTQYF. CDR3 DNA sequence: TGCAGCGTTACCCCTCCGGGGAAGACCCAGTACTTC.